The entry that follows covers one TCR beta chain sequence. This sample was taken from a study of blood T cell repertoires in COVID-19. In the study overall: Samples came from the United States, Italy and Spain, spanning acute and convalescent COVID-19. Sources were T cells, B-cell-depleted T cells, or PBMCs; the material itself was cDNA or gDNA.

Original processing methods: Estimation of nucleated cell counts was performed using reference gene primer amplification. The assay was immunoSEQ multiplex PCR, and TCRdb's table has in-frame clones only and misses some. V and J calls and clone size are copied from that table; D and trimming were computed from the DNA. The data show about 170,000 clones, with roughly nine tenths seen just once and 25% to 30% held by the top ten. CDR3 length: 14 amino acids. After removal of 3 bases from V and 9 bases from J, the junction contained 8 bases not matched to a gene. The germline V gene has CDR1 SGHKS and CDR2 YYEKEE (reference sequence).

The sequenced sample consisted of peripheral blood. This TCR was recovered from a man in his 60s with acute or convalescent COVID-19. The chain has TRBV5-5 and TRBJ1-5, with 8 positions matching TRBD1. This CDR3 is CASSYDRGNGPQHF. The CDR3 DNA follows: TGTGCCAGCAGCTATGACAGGGGAAACGGGCCCCAGCATTTT.